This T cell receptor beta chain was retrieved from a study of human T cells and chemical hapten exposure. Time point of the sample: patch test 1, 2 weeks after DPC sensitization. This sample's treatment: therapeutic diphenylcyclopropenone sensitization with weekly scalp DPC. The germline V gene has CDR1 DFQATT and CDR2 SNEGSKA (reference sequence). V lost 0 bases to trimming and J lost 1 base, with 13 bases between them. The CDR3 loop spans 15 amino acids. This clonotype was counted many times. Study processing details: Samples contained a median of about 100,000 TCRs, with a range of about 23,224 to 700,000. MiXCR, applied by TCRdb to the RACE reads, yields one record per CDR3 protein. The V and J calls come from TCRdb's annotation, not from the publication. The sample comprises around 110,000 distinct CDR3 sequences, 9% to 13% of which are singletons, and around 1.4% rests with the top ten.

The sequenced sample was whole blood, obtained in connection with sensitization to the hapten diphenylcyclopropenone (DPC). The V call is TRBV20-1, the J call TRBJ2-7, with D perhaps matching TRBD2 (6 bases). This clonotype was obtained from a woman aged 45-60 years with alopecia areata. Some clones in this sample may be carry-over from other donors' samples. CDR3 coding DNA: TGCAGTGCTAGAGATATAGGCCTAGCGTCCTACGAGCAGTACTTC. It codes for CSARDIGLASYEQYF.